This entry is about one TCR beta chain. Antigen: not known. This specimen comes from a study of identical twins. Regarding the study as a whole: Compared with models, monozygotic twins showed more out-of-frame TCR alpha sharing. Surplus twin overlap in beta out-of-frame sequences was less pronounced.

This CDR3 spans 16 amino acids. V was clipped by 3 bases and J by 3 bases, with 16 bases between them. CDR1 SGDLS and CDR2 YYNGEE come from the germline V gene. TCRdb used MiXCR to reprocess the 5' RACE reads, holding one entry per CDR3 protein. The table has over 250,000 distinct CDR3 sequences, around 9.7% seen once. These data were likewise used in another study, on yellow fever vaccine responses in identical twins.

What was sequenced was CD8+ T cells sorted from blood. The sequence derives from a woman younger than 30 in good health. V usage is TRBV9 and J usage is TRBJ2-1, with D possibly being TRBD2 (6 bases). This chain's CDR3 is CASSEDGDSFYNEQFF. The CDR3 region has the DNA TGTGCCAGCAGCGAAGATGGGGACTCTTTCTACAATGAGCAGTTCTTC.